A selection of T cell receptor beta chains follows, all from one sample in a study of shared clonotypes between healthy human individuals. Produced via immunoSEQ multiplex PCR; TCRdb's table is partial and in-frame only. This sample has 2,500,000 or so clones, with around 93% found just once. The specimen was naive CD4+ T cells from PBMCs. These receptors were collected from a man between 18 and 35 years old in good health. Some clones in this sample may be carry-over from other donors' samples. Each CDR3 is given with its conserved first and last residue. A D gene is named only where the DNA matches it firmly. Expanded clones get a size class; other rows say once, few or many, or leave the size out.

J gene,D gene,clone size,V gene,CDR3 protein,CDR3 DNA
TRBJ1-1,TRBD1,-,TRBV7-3,CASSGGTGGTEAFF,TGTGCCAGCAGCGGCGGGACAGGGGGCACTGAAGCTTTCTTT
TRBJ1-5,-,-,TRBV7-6,CASSLPFQPQHF,TGTGCCAGCAGCTTGCCGTTTCAGCCCCAGCATTTT
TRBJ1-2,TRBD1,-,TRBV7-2,CASSLEQGAYGYTF,TGTGCCAGCAGCTTAGAACAGGGGGCATATGGCTACACCTTC
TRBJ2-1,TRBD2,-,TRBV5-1,CASSFELAGRYNEQFF,TGCGCCAGCAGCTTTGAACTAGCGGGACGATACAATGAGCAGTTCTTC
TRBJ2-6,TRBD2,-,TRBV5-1,CASSLGVAGSLRDGANVLTF,TGCGCCAGCAGCTTGGGCGTAGCGGGAAGCCTTAGGGACGGGGCCAACGTCCTGACTTTC
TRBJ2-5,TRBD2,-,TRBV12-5,CASGAGVRTQYF,TGTGCTAGTGGTGCGGGGGTTCGGACCCAGTACTTC
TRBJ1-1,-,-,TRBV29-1,CSVERSGDTEAFF,TGCAGCGTTGAAAGGTCCGGGGACACTGAAGCTTTCTTT
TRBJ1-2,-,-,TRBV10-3,CAISGIRVYGYTF,TGTGCCATCAGCGGTATAAGGGTCTATGGCTACACCTTC
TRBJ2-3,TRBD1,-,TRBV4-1,CASSLLGTGTTDTQYF,TGCGCCAGCAGCCTCCTAGGGACAGGGACCACAGATACGCAGTATTTT
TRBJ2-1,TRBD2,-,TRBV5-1,CASRASSGRSEQFF,TGCGCCAGCAGGGCGTCTAGCGGGAGATCTGAGCAGTTCTTC
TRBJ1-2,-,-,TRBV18,CASSRPNYGYTF,TGTGCCAGCTCACGTCCCAACTATGGCTACACCTTC
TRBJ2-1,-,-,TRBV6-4,CASSRLGLGYEQFF,TGTGCCAGCAGCCGACTAGGCTTAGGCTATGAGCAGTTCTTC
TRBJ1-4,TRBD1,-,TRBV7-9,CASSLGDRHATNEKLFF,TGTGCCAGCAGCCTAGGGGACAGACATGCAACTAATGAAAAACTGTTTTTT
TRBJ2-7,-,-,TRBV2,CASSLEGLALREQYF,TGTGCCAGCAGTCTCGAGGGGCTAGCGCTACGGGAGCAGTACTTC
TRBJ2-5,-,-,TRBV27,CASRQTLRGTQYF,TGTGCCAGCCGACAGACGCTTAGGGGTACCCAGTACTTC
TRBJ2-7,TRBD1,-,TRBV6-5,CASSYRRTGTYEQYF,TGTGCCAGCAGTTACAGAAGGACAGGGACCTACGAGCAGTACTTC
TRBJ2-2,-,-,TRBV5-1,CASSTGPQGTGELFF,TGCGCCAGCAGCACGGGGCCTCAAGGCACCGGGGAGCTGTTTTTT
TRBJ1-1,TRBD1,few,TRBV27,CASSWDSGTEAFF,TGTGCCAGCAGCTGGGACAGTGGCACTGAAGCTTTCTTT
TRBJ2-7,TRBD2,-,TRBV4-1,CASTPGLATSRAYEQYF,TGCGCCAGCACCCCGGGACTAGCAACTAGCAGAGCCTACGAGCAGTACTTC
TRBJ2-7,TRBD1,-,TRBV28,CASSFPTGAVTYEQYF,TGTGCCAGCAGTTTCCCGACAGGGGCCGTGACCTACGAGCAGTACTTC
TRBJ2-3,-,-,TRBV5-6,CASSFGGPGTDTQYF,TGTGCCAGCAGCTTTGGAGGGCCGGGCACAGATACGCAGTATTTT
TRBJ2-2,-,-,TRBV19,CASSNGQGTGELFF,TGTGCCAGTAGTAACGGACAAGGCACCGGGGAGCTGTTTTTT
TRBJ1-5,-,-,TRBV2,CASSEGSQPQHF,TGTGCCAGCAGCGAAGGGAGTCAGCCCCAGCATTTT
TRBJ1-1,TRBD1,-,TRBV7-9,CASSLQGAPPTEAFF,TGTGCCAGCAGCTTACAGGGGGCCCCCCCCACTGAAGCTTTCTTT
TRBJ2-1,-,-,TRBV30,CAWSVLGWVGNEQFF,TGTGCCTGGAGTGTACTAGGGTGGGTAGGTAATGAGCAGTTCTTC
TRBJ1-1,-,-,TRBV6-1,CASSGLTPRSTEAFF,TGTGCCAGCAGTGGGCTCACACCAAGATCCACTGAAGCTTTCTTT
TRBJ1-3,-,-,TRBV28,CASSFERWGSGNTIYF,TGTGCCAGCAGTTTCGAACGATGGGGCTCTGGAAACACCATATATTTT
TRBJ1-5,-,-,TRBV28,CASLQGNGNQPQHF,TGTGCCAGCCTACAGGGTAATGGCAATCAGCCCCAGCATTTT
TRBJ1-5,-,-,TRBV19,CASSTPDGYQPQHF,TGTGCCAGTAGTACGCCCGACGGATATCAGCCCCAGCATTTT
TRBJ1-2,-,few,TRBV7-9,CASSLLATNYGYTF,TGTGCCAGCAGCTTGTTAGCGACTAACTATGGCTACACCTTC
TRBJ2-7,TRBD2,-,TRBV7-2,CASSLGAGGAIYEQYF,TGTGCCAGCAGCTTAGGGGCGGGAGGTGCCATATACGAGCAGTACTTC
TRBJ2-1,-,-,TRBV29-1,CSVGLAILLGNEQFF,TGCAGCGTTGGTTTGGCAATCTTACTTGGGAATGAGCAGTTCTTC
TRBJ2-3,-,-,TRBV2,CASSETGRTDTQYF,TGTGCCAGCAGCGAAACAGGGAGAACAGATACGCAGTATTTT
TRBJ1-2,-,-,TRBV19,CASSPFPNYGYTF,TGTGCCAGTAGCCCCTTCCCTAACTATGGCTACACCTTC
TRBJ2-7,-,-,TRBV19,CASSSRFYEQYF,TGTGCCAGTAGTAGCCGATTCTACGAGCAGTACTTC
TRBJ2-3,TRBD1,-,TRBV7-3,CASSLATTGTGATDTQYF,TGTGCCAGCAGCTTAGCCACTACCGGGACAGGGGCCACAGATACGCAGTATTTT
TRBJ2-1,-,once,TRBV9,CASSAYSTPVTEQFF,TGTGCCAGCAGCGCATATTCCACGCCCGTTACTGAGCAGTTCTTC
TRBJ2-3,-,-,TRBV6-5,CASSQNGDTQYF,TGTGCCAGCAGTCAAAACGGGGATACGCAGTATTTT
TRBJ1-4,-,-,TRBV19,CASSRRQTPTTNEKLFF,TGTGCCAGTAGCAGAAGACAGACCCCCACAACTAATGAAAAACTGTTTTTT
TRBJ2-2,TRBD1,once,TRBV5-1,CASSMGQGDTGELFF,TGCGCCAGCAGCATGGGACAGGGGGACACCGGGGAGCTGTTTTTT
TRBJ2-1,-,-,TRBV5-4,CASILDPSSYNEQFF,TGTGCCAGCATCCTCGACCCGAGCTCCTACAATGAGCAGTTCTTC
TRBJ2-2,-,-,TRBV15,CATSREVTGELFF,TGTGCCACCAGCAGAGAGGTCACCGGGGAGCTGTTTTTT
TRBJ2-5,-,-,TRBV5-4,CASSIRGRGVWETQYF,TGTGCCAGCAGCATCAGGGGCCGGGGGGTGTGGGAGACCCAGTACTTC
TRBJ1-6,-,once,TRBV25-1,CASLGVVGPLHF,TGTGCCAGCCTGGGGGTCGTTGGGCCCCTCCACTTT
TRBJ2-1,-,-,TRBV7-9,CASGRGDEQFF,TGTGCCAGCGGGAGGGGGGATGAGCAGTTCTTC
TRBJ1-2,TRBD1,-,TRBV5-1,CASSAAGTAYGYTF,TGCGCCAGCAGCGCCGCCGGGACAGCCTATGGCTACACCTTC
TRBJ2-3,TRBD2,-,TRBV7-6,CASSLEFQRESYF,TGTGCCAGCAGCTTAGAGTTCCAGCGGGAGAGTTATTTT
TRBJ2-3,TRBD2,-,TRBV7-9,CASSLGLAGDTQYF,TGTGCCAGCAGCTTAGGTCTAGCGGGAGATACGCAGTATTTT
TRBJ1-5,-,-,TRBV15,CATSRDRDSNQPQHF,TGTGCCACCAGCAGAGACCGGGATAGCAATCAGCCCCAGCATTTT
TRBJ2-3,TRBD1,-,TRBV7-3,CASSPGTGGTGQFSTDTQYF,TGTGCCAGCAGCCCCGGGACAGGGGGCACTGGCCAATTTAGCACAGATACGCAGTATTTT